This T cell receptor beta chain was recovered during a study of T cells in Graves' hyperthyroidism and ophthalmopathy (dated by TCRdb to between 2018 and 2021). In the study overall: To identify distinguishing TCR V-J signatures, a discovery cohort of about a hundred patients was used, comprising some 45 with Graves' ophthalmopathy and approximately 57 with stable Graves' hyperthyroidism. Whether ophthalmopathy could be predicted prospectively was tested in an independent validation cohort made up of under 20 hyperthyroidism patients plus 17 patients who later progressed to ophthalmopathy. The 100 discovery patients were randomly split 7:3 into training and test sets. Thyroid tissue and blood T-cell repertoires from about 6 Graves' hyperthyroidism patients were also compared in the study. Following sampling, methimazole starting at 30 mg daily was given to hyperthyroidism patients, and high-dose intravenous methylprednisolone was given to ophthalmopathy patients. The paper describes TCR Vbeta CDR3 sequencing of 120 to 150 peripheral blood samples, made up of some 40 ophthalmopathy patients, around 73 hyperthyroidism patients and 17 progressor patients. What the study reported, not specific to this receptor: In validation, the model predicted progression to ophthalmopathy a median of approximately 6.3 months before onset, with roughly 71% sensitivity and around 76% specificity. Most expanded thyroid clonotypes (frequency above 0.001) were also found in blood, which suggests that blood repertoires may mirror thyroid immune responses. Ophthalmopathy was separated from stable hyperthyroidism by a 13 V-J signature model, with 87.88% sensitivity and roughly 84% specificity obtained in cross-validation and 80%/75% obtained in testing. Sample size was not statistically predetermined, and investigators were not blinded to group allocation.

The TCR beta CDR3 regions were amplified from RNA transcripts. For the first round of RT-PCR on the TCR CDR3, the HTBI primer set was used together with the Qiagen OneStep RT-PCR kit. Libraries were constructed in a second round of multiplex PCR, after which size selection and purification were carried out. Sequencing of the libraries was done on an Illumina HiSeq2000 using paired-end 100 bp reads. The paper's processing steps were these. SOAPnuke was used to process the raw data, removing reads that contained adapters or uncalled bases, had a mean Phred below 15, or lacked an exact match to the constant primer or identifier. High-quality paired reads were merged using COPE v1.2.5, and each unique nucleotide sequence was defined as a clonotype. Clonotypes were aligned to IMGT TRBV, TRBD and TRBJ reference segments using MiTCR v1.1. Analysis was restricted to V-J combinations with a frequency above 0.0001, which covered about 99% of repertoires. A TCS score was defined as the ratio of F50 (clonal expansion) to E x V (chaos), with BLOSUM62-based TCRdist applied between CDR3 peptides within each V-J. Welch's t-statistics and random forest reduced roughly 500 V-J features to 13, which were used in a naive Bayes classifier (R e1071). The Morisita-Horn index was used to measure how similar the thyroid and blood repertoires were. The public reads were reprocessed in TCRdb via fastp at Q25 and MiXCR, keeping in-frame beta chains. Rows with a matching CDR3 protein are joined into one entry that keeps the most common DNA and genes. None of the V and J calls come from the authors' own analysis; TCRdb made them. The sample table holds roughly 570,000 distinct CDR3 sequences, of which around 42% were seen once. Of the sample, about 7.8% is held by the ten largest clones.

This clonotype has ten or more counts. The target of this receptor is not known. Per-nucleotide qualities are absent, and no much larger clonotype sits a single base away. Graves' hyperthyroidism was defined as stable when no progression to ophthalmopathy occurred over 18 months of follow-up. Hyperthyroidism patients were aged 18 to 65 years and newly diagnosed, with disease duration of less than 2 months. Exclusion was applied to patients with uncontrolled infections, other autoimmune diseases, pregnancy or lactation. Diagnoses relied on clinical symptoms, serum thyroxine and TRAb, thyroid ultrasound and orbital computed tomography. Total RNA was extracted using Trizol reagent, and RNA quality was assessed on an Agilent 2100 Bioanalyzer. Taken from cysteine to phenylalanine, the CDR3 has 12 residues. Only the CDR3 DNA is retained, 36 bases long and in frame from the first base. Deletion took 6 bases off V and 4 bases off J, with a span of 9 bases between the germline ends. CDR1 KGHDR and CDR2 SFDVKD were looked up in the germline V gene.

Material: peripheral blood or thyroid tissue (not recorded which). The V gene is TRBV24-1 and the J gene is TRBJ2-7, with the D gene not clear enough to name. The sequence derives from a woman between 18 and 29 years old with Graves' hyperthyroidism. The nucleotides are TGTGCCACCAGTAGTGCCGGTTACGAGCAGTACTTC. This encodes CATSSAGYEQYF.